This T cell receptor beta chain was identified in a study of cytotoxic CD8 clonotypes in ibrutinib-treated CLL. Points from the study as a whole: Before falling back toward baseline at progression, clonality had risen at the time of ibrutinib response.

Points on this clone: Antigen specificity is unknown.

Sequencing used immunoSEQ multiplex PCR; TCRdb keeps in-frame clones, though not all of them. The sample records approximately 300,000 clones, around four fifths being singletons. CDR3 size: 16 residues. J was trimmed by 2 bases and V by 0 bases; bases with no gene match: 1. The germline CDR1 and CDR2 sequences are SGHDT and YYEEEE. The TCR sequence derives from a human donor with chronic lymphocytic leukemia. This chain uses TRBV5-6 with TRBJ2-6; 8 nucleotides align to TRBD2. The sequencing here drew on PBMCs, taken before ibrutinib treatment. CDR3 amino acids: CASSLAGGTGANVLTF. CDR3 coding DNA: TGTGCCAGCAGCTTGGCGGGGGGGACTGGGGCCAACGTCCTGACTTTC.